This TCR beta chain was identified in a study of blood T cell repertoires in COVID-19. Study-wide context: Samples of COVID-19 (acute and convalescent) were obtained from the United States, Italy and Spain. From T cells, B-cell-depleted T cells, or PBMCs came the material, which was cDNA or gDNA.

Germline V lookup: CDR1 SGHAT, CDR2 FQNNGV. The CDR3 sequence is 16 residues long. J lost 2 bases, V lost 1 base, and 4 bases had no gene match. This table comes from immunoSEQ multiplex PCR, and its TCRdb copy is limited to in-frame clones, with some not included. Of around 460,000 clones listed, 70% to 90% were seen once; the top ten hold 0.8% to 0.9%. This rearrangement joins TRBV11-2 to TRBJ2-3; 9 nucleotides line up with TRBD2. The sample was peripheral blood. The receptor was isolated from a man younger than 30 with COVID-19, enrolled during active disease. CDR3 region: CASSLVAGGNTDTQYF. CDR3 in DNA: TGTGCCAGCAGCTTAGTCGCGGGAGGGAACACAGATACGCAGTATTTT.